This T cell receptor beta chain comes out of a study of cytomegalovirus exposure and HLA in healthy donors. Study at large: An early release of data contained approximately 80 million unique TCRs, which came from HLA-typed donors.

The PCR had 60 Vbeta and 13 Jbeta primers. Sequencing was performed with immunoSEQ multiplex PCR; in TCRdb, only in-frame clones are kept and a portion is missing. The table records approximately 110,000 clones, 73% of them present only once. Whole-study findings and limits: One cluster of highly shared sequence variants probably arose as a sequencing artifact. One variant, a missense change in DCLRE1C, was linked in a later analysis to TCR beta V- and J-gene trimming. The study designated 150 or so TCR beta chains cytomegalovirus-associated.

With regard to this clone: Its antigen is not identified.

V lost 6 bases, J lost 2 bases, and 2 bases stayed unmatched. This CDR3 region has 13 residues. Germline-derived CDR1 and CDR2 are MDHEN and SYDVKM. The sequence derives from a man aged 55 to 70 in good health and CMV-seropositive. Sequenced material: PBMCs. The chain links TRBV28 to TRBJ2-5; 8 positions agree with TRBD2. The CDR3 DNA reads TGTGCCAGCAGCCGCGGGGGGCAAGAGACCCAGTACTTC. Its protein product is CASSRGGQETQYF.